The rows below give T cell receptor beta chains drawn from one sample of a study of blood T cell repertoires in COVID-19. TCRdb's table, derived via immunoSEQ multiplex PCR, lists solely in-frame clones and lacks some. Found here are more than 200,000 clones, around 90% of them singletons; the top ten hold under 2%. Specimen: peripheral blood. The origin of the receptors is a man between 65 and 85 years old with acute or convalescent COVID-19. Both conserved end residues are part of each CDR3. The D gene is left open where the match is weak. Expanded clones are given a class, and other clones once, few, many or no size at all.

CDR3 DNA: TGTGCCAGCAGCCCAGCGGGACAGGGGACAAGCACTGAAGCTTTCTTT; CDR3 protein: CASSPAGQGTSTEAFF; V gene: TRBV5-4; D gene: TRBD1; J gene: TRBJ1-1; clone size: .
CDR3 DNA: TGTGCCAGCAGCCGGACAGGGGCGGGGGATACGCAGTATTTT; CDR3 protein: CASSRTGAGDTQYF; V gene: TRBV11-2; D gene: TRBD1; J gene: TRBJ2-3; clone size: .
CDR3 DNA: TGCGCCAGCAGCTTGTCAGGGGCCACCTACTACGAGCAGTACTTC; CDR3 protein: CASSLSGATYYEQYF; V gene: TRBV5-1; D gene: .; J gene: TRBJ2-7; clone size: few
CDR3 DNA: TGTGCCAGCAGTGAATGGACAGGGGGCGGAGACGAGCAGTACTTC; CDR3 protein: CASSEWTGGGDEQYF; V gene: TRBV6-1; D gene: TRBD1; J gene: TRBJ2-7; clone size: .
CDR3 DNA: TGTGCCAGCAGCCAAGATGGGCTAGCGGGAGGAATGGAGCAGTACTTC; CDR3 protein: CASSQDGLAGGMEQYF; V gene: TRBV3-1/TRBV3-2; D gene: TRBD2; J gene: TRBJ2-7; clone size: .
CDR3 DNA: TGCAGCGTTGAAGATCGGAGGGGTGTCAACACTGAAGCTTTCTTT; CDR3 protein: CSVEDRRGVNTEAFF; V gene: TRBV29-1; D gene: .; J gene: TRBJ1-1; clone size: .
CDR3 DNA: TGTGCCAGTAGTATGCGGGGTCGAGCCAAAAACATTCAGTACTTC; CDR3 protein: CASSMRGRAKNIQYF; V gene: TRBV19; D gene: .; J gene: TRBJ2-4; clone size: .
CDR3 DNA: TGTGCCAGCTCCGGACGACAGGGCACTGAAGCTTTCTTT; CDR3 protein: CASSGRQGTEAFF; V gene: TRBV18; D gene: TRBD1; J gene: TRBJ1-1; clone size: few
CDR3 DNA: TGCGCCAGCAGCGCTGATAGCGGGAGGGCCACCGGGGAGCTGTTTTTT; CDR3 protein: CASSADSGRATGELFF; V gene: TRBV4-3; D gene: TRBD2; J gene: TRBJ2-2; clone size: .
CDR3 DNA: TGCGCCAGCAGTCCACAGGAATCTTACAATGAGCAGTTCTTC; CDR3 protein: CASSPQESYNEQFF; V gene: TRBV5-1; D gene: .; J gene: TRBJ2-1; clone size: once
CDR3 DNA: TGTGCCAGCAGCCTTCCTAGCGGGAGGGGGTCAGATACGCAGTATTTT; CDR3 protein: CASSLPSGRGSDTQYF; V gene: TRBV4-2; D gene: TRBD2; J gene: TRBJ2-3; clone size: .
CDR3 DNA: TGTGCCAGCAGCCGAGATTATTCCCCAGATACGCAGTATTTT; CDR3 protein: CASSRDYSPDTQYF; V gene: TRBV7-9; D gene: .; J gene: TRBJ2-3; clone size: once
CDR3 DNA: TGTGCCAGCATGGACAGGGCCACTAGCAATCAGCCCCAGCATTTT; CDR3 protein: CASMDRATSNQPQHF; V gene: TRBV2; D gene: TRBD1; J gene: TRBJ1-5; clone size: .
CDR3 DNA: TGTGCCAGCAGCTTAGTCCCCTACCACTATACGCAGTATTTT; CDR3 protein: CASSLVPYHYTQYF; V gene: TRBV7-9; D gene: .; J gene: TRBJ2-3; clone size: .
CDR3 DNA: TGTGCCAGCAGCGTAGGGACAGGGCTAGGCTACGAGCAGTACTTC; CDR3 protein: CASSVGTGLGYEQYF; V gene: TRBV9; D gene: TRBD1; J gene: TRBJ2-7; clone size: .
CDR3 DNA: TGTGCCAGTAGTATAGTCGGGGCAGGGGGCCGGGAGACCCAGTACTTC; CDR3 protein: CASSIVGAGGRETQYF; V gene: TRBV19; D gene: TRBD1; J gene: TRBJ2-5; clone size: .
CDR3 DNA: TGTGCCAGTAGTGCAAGGGACTCTGGGGGGGATACGCAGTATTTT; CDR3 protein: CASSARDSGGDTQYF; V gene: TRBV19; D gene: .; J gene: TRBJ2-3; clone size: .
CDR3 DNA: TGTGCCATCAGTGAGCCCCGGGGGACCCAATATACTCTCTCCTACGAGCAGTACTTC; CDR3 protein: CAISEPRGTQYTLSYEQYF; V gene: TRBV10-3; D gene: .; J gene: TRBJ2-7; clone size: .
CDR3 DNA: TGTGCCTGGAGTGTACGGGACGGGAGGACTGAGCAGTTCTTC; CDR3 protein: CAWSVRDGRTEQFF; V gene: TRBV30; D gene: TRBD2; J gene: TRBJ2-1; clone size: .
CDR3 DNA: TGTGCCAGCAGCTCATCCCGAAACGGTGAGCAGTTCTTC; CDR3 protein: CASSSSRNGEQFF; V gene: TRBV7-3; D gene: .; J gene: TRBJ2-1; clone size: .
CDR3 DNA: TGCGCCAGCAGCCAACAACCGGGACATATCTCCTACGAGCAGTACTTC; CDR3 protein: CASSQQPGHISYEQYF; V gene: TRBV5-1; D gene: .; J gene: TRBJ2-7; clone size: .
CDR3 DNA: TGTGCCAGCTCACCATTATCTCAGCGGAGCACAGATACGCAGTATTTT; CDR3 protein: CASSPLSQRSTDTQYF; V gene: TRBV18; D gene: .; J gene: TRBJ2-3; clone size: .
CDR3 DNA: TGTGCCAGCAGCGAGCGGGAGGGCTCCTACGAGCAGTACTTC; CDR3 protein: CASSEREGSYEQYF; V gene: TRBV2; D gene: TRBD2; J gene: TRBJ2-7; clone size: .
CDR3 DNA: TGTGCCAGCAATACTGACAGGACCTATGGCTACACCTTC; CDR3 protein: CASNTDRTYGYTF; V gene: TRBV16; D gene: .; J gene: TRBJ1-2; clone size: few
CDR3 DNA: TGTGCCAGCTCACCACACGAGAGAGGGATCACTGAAGCTTTCTTT; CDR3 protein: CASSPHERGITEAFF; V gene: TRBV18; D gene: .; J gene: TRBJ1-1; clone size: .
CDR3 DNA: TGTGCCAGCAGCTTAGGGGGGGACAGCGGGAATTCACCCCTCCACTTT; CDR3 protein: CASSLGGDSGNSPLHF; V gene: TRBV7-6; D gene: TRBD1; J gene: TRBJ1-6; clone size: few
CDR3 DNA: TGTGCCACCAGCAGGTTGGGTAGCGGGAGGAATGAGCAGTTCTTC; CDR3 protein: CATSRLGSGRNEQFF; V gene: TRBV15; D gene: TRBD2; J gene: TRBJ2-1; clone size: .
CDR3 DNA: TGTGCCAGCAGTGGGAGGGCCAACCTCAAGGCCACCGGGGAGCTGTTTTTT; CDR3 protein: CASSGRANLKATGELFF; V gene: TRBV6-1; D gene: .; J gene: TRBJ2-2; clone size: once
CDR3 DNA: TGTGCCAGCAGCGATACAGGGGGTGGGAACACTGAAGCTTTCTTT; CDR3 protein: CASSDTGGGNTEAFF; V gene: TRBV6-5; D gene: TRBD1; J gene: TRBJ1-1; clone size: .
CDR3 DNA: TGTGCCAGCTCAATTAAAGGGGGGGCTGAAGCTTTCTTT; CDR3 protein: CASSIKGGAEAFF; V gene: TRBV18; D gene: .; J gene: TRBJ1-1; clone size: .
CDR3 DNA: TGTGCCAGCAGCCCATTAGCGGGAGGGCACACCGGGGAGCTGTTTTTT; CDR3 protein: CASSPLAGGHTGELFF; V gene: TRBV4-2; D gene: TRBD2; J gene: TRBJ2-2; clone size: once
CDR3 DNA: TGCAGCGTGATTGGACAGAAAGCTTTCTTT; CDR3 protein: CSVIGQKAFF; V gene: TRBV29-1; D gene: .; J gene: TRBJ1-1; clone size: .
CDR3 DNA: TGTGCCAGTAGTAACCGCCCGACAGGGGTTGAAAAACTGTTTTTT; CDR3 protein: CASSNRPTGVEKLFF; V gene: TRBV19; D gene: TRBD1; J gene: TRBJ1-4; clone size: .
CDR3 DNA: TGCGCCAGCAGCCAAGAATGGGCTAGCGGCAACGTCCCCCATGAGCAGTTCTTC; CDR3 protein: CASSQEWASGNVPHEQFF; V gene: TRBV4-3; D gene: TRBD2; J gene: TRBJ2-1; clone size: .
CDR3 DNA: TGTGCCAGCAGCCTTAACGGTGTGAACACCGGGGAGCTGTTTTTT; CDR3 protein: CASSLNGVNTGELFF; V gene: TRBV3-1/TRBV3-2; D gene: .; J gene: TRBJ2-2; clone size: .
CDR3 DNA: TGTGCCAGCAGCATCGGACTAGATGCAGATACGCAGTATTTT; CDR3 protein: CASSIGLDADTQYF; V gene: TRBV7-2; D gene: TRBD2; J gene: TRBJ2-3; clone size: once
CDR3 DNA: TGTGCCTGGAGTGCCCTCGGGGGGGGAAACACCATATATTTT; CDR3 protein: CAWSALGGGNTIYF; V gene: TRBV30; D gene: .; J gene: TRBJ1-3; clone size: .
CDR3 DNA: TGTGCCAGCAGTTCCAATAGCAATCAGCCCCAGCATTTT; CDR3 protein: CASSSNSNQPQHF; V gene: TRBV2; D gene: .; J gene: TRBJ1-5; clone size: .
CDR3 DNA: TGTGCCAGCAGCTTAACCCTATTGGGTAGCGGGAGATACGAGACCCAGTACTTC; CDR3 protein: CASSLTLLGSGRYETQYF; V gene: TRBV7-6; D gene: TRBD2; J gene: TRBJ2-5; clone size: few
CDR3 DNA: TGTGCCAGCAGTTTCCCGGGACAGGGGGCAACCAAAAACATTCAGTACTTC; CDR3 protein: CASSFPGQGATKNIQYF; V gene: TRBV28; D gene: TRBD1; J gene: TRBJ2-4; clone size: .
CDR3 DNA: TGTGCCACCAGCAGCGGGACACCGCCACGGGACTATGGCTACACCTTC; CDR3 protein: CATSSGTPPRDYGYTF; V gene: TRBV15; D gene: .; J gene: TRBJ1-2; clone size: .
CDR3 DNA: TGTGCCAGCATAGATTCCGGGTATTCGGATGAGCAGTTCTTC; CDR3 protein: CASIDSGYSDEQFF; V gene: TRBV3-1/TRBV3-2; D gene: .; J gene: TRBJ2-1; clone size: .
CDR3 DNA: TGTGCCAGCAGCTTGGGACTCCAAGAGACCCAGTACTTC; CDR3 protein: CASSLGLQETQYF; V gene: TRBV5-4; D gene: .; J gene: TRBJ2-5; clone size: .
CDR3 DNA: TGTGCCAGCAGCCTACAACTAGCGGGAGGGACCTACAATGAGCAGTTCTTC; CDR3 protein: CASSLQLAGGTYNEQFF; V gene: TRBV4-2; D gene: TRBD2; J gene: TRBJ2-1; clone size: .
CDR3 DNA: TGTGCCAGCACTTTGGGGACAGGCCGACGGGGCGGGGAGCTGTTTTTT; CDR3 protein: CASTLGTGRRGGELFF; V gene: TRBV5-4; D gene: TRBD1; J gene: TRBJ2-2; clone size: .
CDR3 DNA: TGTGCCTGGAGTGTAGGCGGCAGTGCCTATGGCTACACCTTC; CDR3 protein: CAWSVGGSAYGYTF; V gene: TRBV30; D gene: .; J gene: TRBJ1-2; clone size: once
CDR3 DNA: TGTGCCAGCAGTGTTACCCCGGGACAGGGAAATCAGCCCCAGCATTTT; CDR3 protein: CASSVTPGQGNQPQHF; V gene: TRBV6-1; D gene: TRBD1; J gene: TRBJ1-5; clone size: .
CDR3 DNA: TGTGCCAGTAGTATTCACCAAGCGGGAGGGCCTAATGAGCAGTTCTTC; CDR3 protein: CASSIHQAGGPNEQFF; V gene: TRBV19; D gene: TRBD2; J gene: TRBJ2-1; clone size: .
CDR3 DNA: TGTGCCAGCAGCCCGGGTGCCGGGGAGCTGTTTTTT; CDR3 protein: CASSPGAGELFF; V gene: TRBV7-2; D gene: .; J gene: TRBJ2-2; clone size: .
CDR3 DNA: TGTGCCAGCAGCCAAGATCAGGAGACCCAGTACTTC; CDR3 protein: CASSQDQETQYF; V gene: TRBV3-1/TRBV3-2; D gene: .; J gene: TRBJ2-5; clone size: .
CDR3 DNA: TGTGCCAGCACCGCCGGGACTAGCCGGTACAATGAGCAGTTCTTC; CDR3 protein: CASTAGTSRYNEQFF; V gene: TRBV27; D gene: TRBD2; J gene: TRBJ2-1; clone size: .
CDR3 DNA: TGTGCCAGTGGATCAAGAAGCGGATATAGCACAGATACGCAGTATTTT; CDR3 protein: CASGSRSGYSTDTQYF; V gene: TRBV7-2; D gene: .; J gene: TRBJ2-3; clone size: .
CDR3 DNA: TGTGCCAGCAGCTTAGTAGCGGCTGGTAATTCACCCCTCCACTTT; CDR3 protein: CASSLVAAGNSPLHF; V gene: TRBV7-2; D gene: .; J gene: TRBJ1-6; clone size: .
CDR3 DNA: TGTGCCAGCAGCTTAGACAGGGGGCGAGGCACTGAAGCTTTCTTT; CDR3 protein: CASSLDRGRGTEAFF; V gene: TRBV7-8; D gene: TRBD1; J gene: TRBJ1-1; clone size: .
CDR3 DNA: TGTGCCATCAGTGGCGACAGGAACACCGGGGAGCTGTTTTTT; CDR3 protein: CAISGDRNTGELFF; V gene: TRBV10-3; D gene: .; J gene: TRBJ2-2; clone size: .
CDR3 DNA: TGTGCCAGCAGTTTTTTGACTGACTACAATGAGCAGTTCTTC; CDR3 protein: CASSFLTDYNEQFF; V gene: TRBV28; D gene: .; J gene: TRBJ2-1; clone size: .
CDR3 DNA: TGCAGCGTCGCGGCGCGTATAGCCTATGGCTACACCTTC; CDR3 protein: CSVAARIAYGYTF; V gene: TRBV29-1; D gene: .; J gene: TRBJ1-2; clone size: few